The sequence of this T cell receptor beta chain was determined in a study of cytomegalovirus exposure and HLA in healthy donors. Study context: The roughly 110 validation repertoires were reported in a later analysis to have been generated on the same platform as the roughly 700 first-cohort repertoires.

Worth noting for this clone: Its antigen is unknown.

Produced via immunoSEQ multiplex PCR; TCRdb's table is partial and in-frame only. The table shows about 63,000 clones, with 70% to 90% occurring only once. This CDR3 has 14 residues. The germline V gene has CDR1 MNHNY and CDR2 SVGAGI (reference sequence). Trimming took 5 bases from V and 7 from J; bases not matched to a gene: 6. Study results and caveats: In vitro data verified a few CMV-associated chains as specific for CMV antigens.

The genes are TRBV6-6 and TRBJ1-5; TRBD1 matches 9 bases. This receptor was obtained from a woman aged 18-30 years in good health and CMV-seronegative. Sequenced: PBMCs. The CDR3 DNA follows: TGTGCCAGCAGTCGGGACAGGGAAATCCAGCCCCAGCATTTT. It specifies CASSRDREIQPQHF.